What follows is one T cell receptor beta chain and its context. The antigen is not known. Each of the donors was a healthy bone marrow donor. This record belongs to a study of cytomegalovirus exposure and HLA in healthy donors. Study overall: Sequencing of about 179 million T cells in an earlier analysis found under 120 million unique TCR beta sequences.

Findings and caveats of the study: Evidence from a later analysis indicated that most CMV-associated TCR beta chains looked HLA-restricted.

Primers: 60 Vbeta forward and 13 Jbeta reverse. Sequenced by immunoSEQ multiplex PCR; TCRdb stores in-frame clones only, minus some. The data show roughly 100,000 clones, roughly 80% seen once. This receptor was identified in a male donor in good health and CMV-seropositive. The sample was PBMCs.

The CDR3 protein is CASSLGGLAGGEQYF. Written as DNA, the CDR3 is TGTGCCAGCAGCTTAGGGGGACTAGCGGGGGGCGAGCAGTACTTC. The J gene is TRBJ2-5, the V gene TRBV7-2; 15 bases fit TRBD2. The J call may be in error: the DNA end matches TRBJ2-7 better. The germline V gene has CDR1 SGHTA and CDR2 FQGNSA. The CDR3 spans 15 residues.